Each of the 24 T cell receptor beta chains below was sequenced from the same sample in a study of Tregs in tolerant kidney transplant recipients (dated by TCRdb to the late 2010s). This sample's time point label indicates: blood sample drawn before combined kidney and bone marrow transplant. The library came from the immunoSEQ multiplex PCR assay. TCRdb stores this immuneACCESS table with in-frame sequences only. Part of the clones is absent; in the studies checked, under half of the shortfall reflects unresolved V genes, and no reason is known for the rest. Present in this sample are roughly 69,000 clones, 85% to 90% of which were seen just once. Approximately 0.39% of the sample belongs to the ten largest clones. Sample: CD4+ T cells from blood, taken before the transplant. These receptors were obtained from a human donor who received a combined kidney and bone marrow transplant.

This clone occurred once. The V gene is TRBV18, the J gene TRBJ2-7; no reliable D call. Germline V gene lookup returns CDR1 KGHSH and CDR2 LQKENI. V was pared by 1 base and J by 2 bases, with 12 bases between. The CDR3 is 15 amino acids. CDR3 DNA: TGTGCCAGCTCACCACAAGCCGACGGAGCCTACGAGCAGTACTTC. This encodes CASSPQADGAYEQYF.

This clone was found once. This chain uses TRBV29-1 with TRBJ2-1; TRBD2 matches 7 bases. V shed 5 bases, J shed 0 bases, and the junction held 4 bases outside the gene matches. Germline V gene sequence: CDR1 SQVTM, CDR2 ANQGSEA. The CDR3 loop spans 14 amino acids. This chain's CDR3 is CSVLGRGSYNEQFF. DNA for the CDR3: TGCAGCGTTCTAGGGAGGGGCTCCTACAATGAGCAGTTCTTC.

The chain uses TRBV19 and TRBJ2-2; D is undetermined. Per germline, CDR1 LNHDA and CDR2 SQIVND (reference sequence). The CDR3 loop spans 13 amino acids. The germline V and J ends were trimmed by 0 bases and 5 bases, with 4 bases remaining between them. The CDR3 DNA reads TGTGCCAGTAGTATAGACAGGACCGGGGAGCTGTTTTTT. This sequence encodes CASSIDRTGELFF.

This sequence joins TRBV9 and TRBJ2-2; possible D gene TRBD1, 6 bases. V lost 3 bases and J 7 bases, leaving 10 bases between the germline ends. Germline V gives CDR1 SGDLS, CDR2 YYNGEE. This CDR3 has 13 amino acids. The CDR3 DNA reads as TGTGCCAGCAGCGCCACAGGGAGCGGGGAGCTGTTTTTT. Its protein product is CASSATGSGELFF.

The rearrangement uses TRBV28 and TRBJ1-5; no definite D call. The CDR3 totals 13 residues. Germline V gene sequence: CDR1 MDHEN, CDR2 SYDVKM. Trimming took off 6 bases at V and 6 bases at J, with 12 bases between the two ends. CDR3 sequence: CASSRVAAQPQHF. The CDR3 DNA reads TGTGCCAGCAGCCGGGTGGCGGCTCAGCCCCAGCATTTT.

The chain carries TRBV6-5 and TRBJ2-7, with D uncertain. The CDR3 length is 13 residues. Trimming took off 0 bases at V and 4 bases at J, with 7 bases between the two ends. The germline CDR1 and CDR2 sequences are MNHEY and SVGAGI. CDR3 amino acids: CASSYSRGYEQYF. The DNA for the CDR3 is TGTGCCAGCAGTTACTCGAGAGGATACGAGCAGTACTTC.

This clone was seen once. The CDR3 reads CASSPLVGREGVRTEAFF. For the CDR3, the DNA is TGTGCCAGTAGTCCCCTCGTTGGTAGGGAGGGGGTGAGGACTGAAGCTTTCTTT. This rearrangement joins TRBV19 to TRBJ1-1; possibly TRBD1 for D (6 bases). V was trimmed by 5 bases and J by 5 bases, leaving 27 bases between them. From germline, CDR1 is LNHDA and CDR2 SQIVND (reference sequence). CDR3 size: 18 residues.

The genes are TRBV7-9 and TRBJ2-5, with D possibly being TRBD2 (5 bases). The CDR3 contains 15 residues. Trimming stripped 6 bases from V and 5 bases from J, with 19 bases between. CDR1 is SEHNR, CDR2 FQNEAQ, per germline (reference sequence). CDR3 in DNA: TGTGCCAGCAGTCCTAGCTTCGGGGTGCGGGAGACCCAGTACTTC. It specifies CASSPSFGVRETQYF.

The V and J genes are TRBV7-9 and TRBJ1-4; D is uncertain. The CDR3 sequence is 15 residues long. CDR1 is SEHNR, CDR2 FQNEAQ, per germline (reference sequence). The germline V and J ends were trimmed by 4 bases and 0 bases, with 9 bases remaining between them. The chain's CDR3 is CASSSRTPTNEKLFF. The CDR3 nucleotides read TGTGCCAGCAGCTCGCGGACTCCAACTAATGAAAAACTGTTTTTT.

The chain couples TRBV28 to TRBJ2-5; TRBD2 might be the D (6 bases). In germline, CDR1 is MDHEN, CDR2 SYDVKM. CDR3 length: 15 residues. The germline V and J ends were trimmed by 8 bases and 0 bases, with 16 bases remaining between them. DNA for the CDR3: TGTGCCAGCTCCTCCTTGGAGGGGAACCAAGAGACCCAGTACTTC. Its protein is CASSSLEGNQETQYF.

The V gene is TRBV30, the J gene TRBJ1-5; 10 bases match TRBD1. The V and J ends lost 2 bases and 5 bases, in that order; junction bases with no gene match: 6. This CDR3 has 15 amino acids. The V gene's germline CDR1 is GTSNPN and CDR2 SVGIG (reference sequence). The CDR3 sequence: CAWSPRGQGYQPQHF. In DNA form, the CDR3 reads TGTGCCTGGAGTCCACGGGGACAGGGGTATCAGCCCCAGCATTTT.

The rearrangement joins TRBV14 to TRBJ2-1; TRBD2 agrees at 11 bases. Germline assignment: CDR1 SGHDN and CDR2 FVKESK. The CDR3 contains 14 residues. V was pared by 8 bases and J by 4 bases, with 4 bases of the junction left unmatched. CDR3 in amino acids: CASSGTSGYNEQFF. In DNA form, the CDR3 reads TGTGCCAGCTCCGGGACTAGCGGATACAATGAGCAGTTCTTC.

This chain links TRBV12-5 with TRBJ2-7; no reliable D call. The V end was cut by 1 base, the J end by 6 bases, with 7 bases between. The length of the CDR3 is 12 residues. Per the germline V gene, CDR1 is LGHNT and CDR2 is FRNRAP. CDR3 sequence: CASGLDTGEQYF. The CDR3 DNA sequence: TGTGCTAGTGGTTTGGACACGGGCGAGCAGTACTTC. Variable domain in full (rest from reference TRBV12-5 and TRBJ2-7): DARVTQTPRHKVTEMGQEVTMRCQPILGHNTVFWYRQTMMQGLELLAYFRNRAPLDDSGMPKDRFSAEMPDATLATLKIQPSEPRDSAVYFCASGLDTGEQYFGPGTRLTVT.

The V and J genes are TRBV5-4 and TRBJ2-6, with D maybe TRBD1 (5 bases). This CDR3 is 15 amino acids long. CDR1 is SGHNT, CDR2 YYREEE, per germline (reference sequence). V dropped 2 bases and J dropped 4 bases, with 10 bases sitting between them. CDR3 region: CASSLTGSGANVLTF. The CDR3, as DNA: TGTGCCAGCAGCTTAACAGGCTCAGGGGCCAACGTCCTGACTTTC.

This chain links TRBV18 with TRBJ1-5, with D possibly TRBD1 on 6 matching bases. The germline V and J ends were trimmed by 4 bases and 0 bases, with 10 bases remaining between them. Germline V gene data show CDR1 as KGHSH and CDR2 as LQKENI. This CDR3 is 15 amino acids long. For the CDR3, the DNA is TGTGCCAGCTCACAGGCACAGGGTAGCAATCAGCCCCAGCATTTT. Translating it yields CASSQAQGSNQPQHF.

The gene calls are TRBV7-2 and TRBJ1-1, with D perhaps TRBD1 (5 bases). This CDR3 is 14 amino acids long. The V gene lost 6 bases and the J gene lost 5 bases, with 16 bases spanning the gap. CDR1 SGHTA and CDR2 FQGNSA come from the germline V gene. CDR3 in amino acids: CASRTGQQGTEAFF. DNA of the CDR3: TGTGCCAGCAGGACCGGACAACAAGGTACTGAAGCTTTCTTT.

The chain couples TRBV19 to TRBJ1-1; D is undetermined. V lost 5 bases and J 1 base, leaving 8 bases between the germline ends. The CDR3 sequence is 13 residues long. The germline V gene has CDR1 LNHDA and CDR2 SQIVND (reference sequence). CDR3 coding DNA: TGTGCCAGTAGTCCTAATACGAACACTGAAGCTTTCTTT. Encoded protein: CASSPNTNTEAFF. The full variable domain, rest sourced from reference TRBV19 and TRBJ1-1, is DGGITQSPKYLFRKEGQNVTLSCEQNLNHDAMYWYRQDPGQGLRLIYYSQIVNDFQKGDIAEGYSVSREKKESFPLTVTSAQKNPTAFYLCASSPNTNTEAFFGQGTRLTVV.

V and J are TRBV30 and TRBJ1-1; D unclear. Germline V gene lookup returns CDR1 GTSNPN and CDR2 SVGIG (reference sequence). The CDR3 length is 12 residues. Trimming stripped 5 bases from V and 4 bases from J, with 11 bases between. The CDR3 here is CAWHRGPTEAFF. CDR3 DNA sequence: TGTGCCTGGCACCGGGGTCCCACTGAAGCTTTCTTT.

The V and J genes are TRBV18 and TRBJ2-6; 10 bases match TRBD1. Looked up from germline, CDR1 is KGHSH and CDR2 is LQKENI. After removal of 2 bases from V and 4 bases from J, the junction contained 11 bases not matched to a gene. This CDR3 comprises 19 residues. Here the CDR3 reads CASSPFSGTGAGGANVLTF. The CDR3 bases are TGTGCCAGCTCACCATTCTCCGGGACAGGGGCGGGAGGGGCCAACGTCCTGACTTTC.

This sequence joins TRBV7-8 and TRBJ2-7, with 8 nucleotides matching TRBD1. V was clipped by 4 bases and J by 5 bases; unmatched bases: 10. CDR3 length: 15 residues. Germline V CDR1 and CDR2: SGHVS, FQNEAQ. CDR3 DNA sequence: TGTGCCAGCAGCTCTCGGGACAGGTCTAGGGACGAGCAGTACTTC. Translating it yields CASSSRDRSRDEQYF. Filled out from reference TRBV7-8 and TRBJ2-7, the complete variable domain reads GAGVSQSPRYKVAKRGQDVALRCDPISGHVSLFWYQQALGQGPEFLTYFQNEAQLDKSGLPSDRFFAERPEGSVSTLKIQRTQQEDSAVYLCASSSRDRSRDEQYFGPGTRLTVT.

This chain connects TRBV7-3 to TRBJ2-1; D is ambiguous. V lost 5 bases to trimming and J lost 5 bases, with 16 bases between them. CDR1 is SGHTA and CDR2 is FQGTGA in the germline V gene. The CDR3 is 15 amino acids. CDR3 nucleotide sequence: TGTGCCAGCAGCATATTTGCAGACTTTAACAATGAGCAGTTCTTC. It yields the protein CASSIFADFNNEQFF.

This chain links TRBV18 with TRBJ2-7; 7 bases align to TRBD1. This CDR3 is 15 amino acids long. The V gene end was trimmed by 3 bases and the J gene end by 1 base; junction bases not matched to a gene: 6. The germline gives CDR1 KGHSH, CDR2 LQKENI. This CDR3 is CASSPGQTESYEQYF. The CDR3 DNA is TGTGCCAGCTCACCGGGACAGACGGAATCCTACGAGCAGTACTTC.

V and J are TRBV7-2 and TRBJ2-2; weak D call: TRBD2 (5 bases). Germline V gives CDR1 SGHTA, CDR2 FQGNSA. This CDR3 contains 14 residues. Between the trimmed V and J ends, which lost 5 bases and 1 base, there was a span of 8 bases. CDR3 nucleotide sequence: TGTGCCAGCAGCGCCGGACTGAACACCGGGGAGCTGTTTTTT. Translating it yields CASSAGLNTGELFF.

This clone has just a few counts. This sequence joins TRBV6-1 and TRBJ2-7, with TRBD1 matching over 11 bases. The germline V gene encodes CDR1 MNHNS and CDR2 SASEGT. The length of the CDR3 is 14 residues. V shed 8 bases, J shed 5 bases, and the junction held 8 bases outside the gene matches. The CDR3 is CASGGTGGSHEQYF. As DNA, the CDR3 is TGTGCCAGCGGAGGGACAGGGGGAAGTCACGAGCAGTACTTC.